Sequencing of this T cell receptor (beta chain) was carried out in a study of blood T cell repertoires in COVID-19. Unmatched junction bases numbered 11, after V lost 8 bases and J lost 4 bases. Germline CDR1 and CDR2: MNHEY and SMNVEV (reference sequence). The CDR3 totals 14 residues. Source study methods: Nucleated cell counts were estimated from reference gene primer amplification. Clones were sequenced by immunoSEQ multiplex PCR, and TCRdb holds only the in-frame ones, with some missing. From that table come the V and J calls and clone size; the DNA was used to work out D and trimming. The profile covers around 130,000 clones, with approximately 83% appearing a single time and around 18% taken by the ten largest.

This chain joins TRBV27 and TRBJ2-7; 7 bases map to TRBD1. The TCR originated in a woman aged 45-59 years who had recovered from COVID-19. Sequenced: peripheral blood. CDR3 DNA sequence: TGTGCCAGCTTTGCCCGGGACAGACCTTACGAGCAGTACTTC. Its translation is CASFARDRPYEQYF.